These 15 T cell receptor beta chains were all obtained from the same sample, sequenced in a study of T cell repertoires in cytomegalovirus infection. TCRdb reprocessed the reads via MiXCR and lists one record per CDR3 protein. Of around 740,000 distinct CDR3 sequences in the sample, roughly 35% were seen once. Sequencing was done on a sample of PBMCs. These receptors were taken from a human donor in good health (CMV status not recorded). Some clones in this sample may be carry-over from other donors' samples.

The rearrangement links TRBV13 to TRBJ1-6; D gene uncertain. Germline loops: CDR1 PRHDT, CDR2 FYEKMQ (reference sequence). Trimming stripped 1 base from V and 10 bases from J, with 11 bases between. The CDR3 consists of 14 residues. The CDR3: CASSLAGRESPLHF. In nucleotides, the CDR3 is TGTGCCAGCAGCTTAGCTGGCCGCGAATCACCCCTCCACTTT.

The DNA for the CDR3 is TGTGCCAGCAGCGTTTGGGGCGCAACTAATGAAAAACTGTTTTTT. It yields the protein CASSVWGATNEKLFF. The chain is built from TRBV9 and TRBJ1-4; D possibly corresponds to TRBD1 (5 bases). The CDR3 sequence is 15 residues long. The germline V gene encodes CDR1 SGDLS and CDR2 YYNGEE. Trimming removed 2 bases at V and 0 bases at J, with 8 bases between.

This rearrangement joins TRBV6-1 to TRBJ2-7, with D uncertain. The CDR3 spans 15 residues. Germline V gene data show CDR1 as MNHNS and CDR2 as SASEGT. The V and J ends lost 7 bases and 2 bases respectively, with 18 bases between them. This CDR3 reads CASTAPQVRPYEQYF. DNA for the CDR3: TGTGCCAGCACCGCCCCCCAGGTGAGACCCTACGAGCAGTACTTC.

This clonotype was seen a handful of times. The genes are TRBV5-1 and TRBJ2-7, with D possibly matching TRBD2 (5 bases). Germline-derived CDR1 and CDR2 are SGHRS and YFSETQ. V gave up 7 bases and J gave up 4 bases, with 18 bases separating them. This CDR3 is 14 amino acids long. CDR3 loop: CASHAGELGYEQYF. The CDR3 DNA reads TGCGCCAGCCACGCCGGGGAATTGGGGTACGAGCAGTACTTC.

This clonotype has just a few counts. The J gene is TRBJ2-7, the V gene TRBV4-1; unclear D gene. Per the germline V gene, CDR1 is MGHRA and CDR2 is YSYEKL. The length of the CDR3 is 15 residues. Trimming stripped 5 bases from V and 0 bases from J, with 14 bases between. DNA for the CDR3: TGCGCCAGCAGCAGAGACCCTTCTAGCTCCTACGAGCAGTACTTC. Translating gives CASSRDPSSSYEQYF.

V gene TRBV5-1 combines with J gene TRBJ2-7; 9 bases map to TRBD2. Germline CDR1 is SGHRS and CDR2 is YFSETQ. J lost 6 bases, V lost 3 bases, and 16 bases had no gene match. The CDR3 has 17 residues. CDR3 loop: CASSSGLAVSKGGEQYF. The CDR3 DNA reads as TGCGCCAGCAGCTCGGGACTAGCTGTAAGTAAGGGAGGCGAGCAGTACTTC.

The rearrangement uses TRBV28 and TRBJ2-5; D unclear. Per germline, CDR1 MDHEN and CDR2 SYDVKM. With 3 bases removed from V and 8 bases from J, the gap between germline ends came to 10 bases. There are 12 residues in the CDR3. The CDR3 DNA is TGTGCCAGCAGTTTGGGCCAGTTCACCCAGTACTTC. Amino acid sequence: CASSLGQFTQYF. The full variable domain, with the rest looked up from reference TRBV28 and TRBJ2-5, is DVKVTQSSRYLVKRTGEKVFLECVQDMDHENMFWYRQDPGLGLRLIYFSYDVKMKEKGDIPEGYSVSREKKERFSLILESASTNQTSMYLCASSLGQFTQYFGPGTRLLVL.

This clonotype was found once. Without the conserved terminal phenylalanine or tryptophan, this CDR3 likely stems from a read error. The CDR3 loop is CASSLRGRGSQETQYL. CDR3 DNA sequence: TGTGCCAGCAGCTTACGTGGGAGGGGGTCTCAAGAGACCCAGTACTTA. The chain joins TRBV7-2 to TRBJ2-5; maybe TRBD2 (7 bases). There are 16 residues in the CDR3. Germline V gives CDR1 SGHTA, CDR2 FQGNSA. V lost 2 bases and J lost 2, with 15 bases in between.

V gene TRBV6-1 combines with J gene TRBJ2-1, with TRBD2 matching 11 bases. CDR3 size: 14 residues. The V gene end was trimmed by 6 bases and the J gene end by 5 bases; junction bases not matched to a gene: 3. Germline V gene sequence: CDR1 MNHNS, CDR2 SASEGT. The CDR3, as DNA: TGTGCCAGCAGACTAGCGGGAGTAAACAATGAGCAGTTCTTC. This codes for CASRLAGVNNEQFF.

This clonotype appeared a few times. The chain is built from TRBV12-3 or TRBV12-4 and TRBJ1-2; D not resolved. The length of the CDR3 is 16 residues. The V and J ends lost 2 bases and 7 bases respectively, with 20 bases between them. CDR3 loop: CASSLFRGGRRRGYTF. CDR3 nucleotide sequence: TGTGCCAGCAGTTTATTTCGTGGCGGCCGACGGCGTGGCTACACCTTC.

This clonotype was seen ten or more times. This chain joins TRBV6-5 and TRBJ2-2, with no clear D. CDR1 and CDR2 (germline): MNHEY, SVGAGI. Trimming took off 1 base at V and 1 base at J, with 10 bases between the two ends. This CDR3 spans 16 amino acids. CDR3 coding DNA: TGTGCCAGCAGTTACTGGGGAAGTGAGAACACCGGGGAGCTGTTTTTT. This translates into CASSYWGSENTGELFF.

Only a few counts were recorded for this clonotype. The chain is built from TRBV7-2 and TRBJ2-5; 13 nucleotides agree with TRBD2. The CDR3 sequence is 15 residues long. Germline CDR1 reads SGHTA; CDR2 reads FQGNSA. V lost 8 bases to trimming and J lost 4 bases; unmatched junction nucleotides: 7. CDR3 in DNA: TGTGCCAGCCGGAGGACTAGCGGGAGTACAGAGACCCAGTACTTC. Protein sequence: CASRRTSGSTETQYF. Using reference TRBV7-2 and TRBJ2-5 for the parts outside the CDR3, the full variable domain is GAGVSQSPSNKVTEKGKDVELRCDPISGHTALYWYRQSLGQGLEFLIYFQGNSAPDKSGLPSDRFSAERTGGSVSTLTIQRTQQEDSAVYLCASRRTSGSTETQYFGPGTRLLVL.

The chain joins TRBV28 to TRBJ2-5; TRBD2 matches 11 bases. With V trimmed by 2 bases and J by 1 base, 9 bases remained unmatched. Per the germline V gene, CDR1 is MDHEN and CDR2 is SYDVKM. CDR3 length: 18 amino acids. Here the CDR3 reads CASSLRLAGGALQETQYF. In DNA, the CDR3 is TGTGCCAGCAGTTTACGGCTAGCGGGGGGTGCTCTCCAAGAGACCCAGTACTTC.

This clonotype was observed a handful of times. The rearrangement links TRBV5-6 to TRBJ2-7; TRBD1 or TRBD2 may be the D gene (6 bases each). The V end was cut by 0 bases, the J end by 11 bases, with 15 bases between. The CDR3 covers 13 residues. The germline CDR1 and CDR2 sequences are SGHDT and YYEEEE. The CDR3 loop reads CASSLGSGAREYF. Here the CDR3 DNA reads TGTGCCAGCAGCTTGGGGTCGGGGGCGAGGGAGTACTTC.

The gene calls are TRBV29-1 and TRBJ2-7, with a weak D call TRBD1 (6 bases). Trimming shortened V by 6 bases and J by 2 bases, and 11 bases separated the two germline ends. Germline-derived CDR1 and CDR2 are SQVTM and ANQGSEA. The CDR3 is made up of 12 amino acids. CDR3 residues: CSVRQETYEQYF. CDR3 in DNA: TGCAGCGTGCGACAGGAAACCTACGAGCAGTACTTC.